What follows are 5 T cell receptor beta chains derived from one specimen sequenced in a study of blood T cell repertoires in COVID-19 (dated by TCRdb to 2020 to 2021). The library was made by the immunoSEQ multiplex PCR assay. TCRdb's version of the immuneACCESS table is confined to in-frame rearrangements and falls short of the full clone set. An unresolved V gene accounts for under half of the shortfall where checked; the remainder is of unknown origin. The sample data list roughly 300,000 clones, and roughly 79% of these were observed just once. The ten largest clones take up just under 3% of the sample. The sequenced sample was peripheral blood. The receptors were gathered from a woman aged 55-70 years with active or convalescent COVID-19.

The chain recombines TRBV6-2 or TRBV6-3 with TRBJ1-4, with TRBD1 as a possible D gene (6 bases). This CDR3 is 15 amino acids long. V was shortened by 5 bases and J by 0 bases, with 10 bases between the two germline ends. The germline CDR1 and CDR2 sequences are MNHEY and SVGEGT. CDR3 sequence: CASSTTGSTNEKLFF. The CDR3 DNA sequence: TGTGCCAGCAGTACTACAGGGTCAACTAATGAAAAACTGTTTTTT.

The V call is TRBV7-9, the J call TRBJ2-7; D is ambiguous. This CDR3 is 13 amino acids long. CDR1 and CDR2 (germline): SEHNR, FQNEAQ (reference sequence). With 7 bases removed from V and 1 base from J, the gap between germline ends came to 11 bases. The DNA of the CDR3 is TGTGCCAGCACCACCGGGTGGTCCTACGAGCAGTACTTC. Protein product: CASTTGWSYEQYF.

CDR3 DNA: TGTGCCAGCAGCCATGCAACAGGGGGGAACACTGAAGCTTTCTTT. This encodes CASSHATGGNTEAFF. The chain joins TRBV5-5 to TRBJ1-1; 8 nucleotides agree with TRBD1. There are 15 residues in the CDR3. In germline, CDR1 is SGHKS, CDR2 YYEKEE (reference sequence). J lost 1 base, V lost 4 bases, and 6 bases had no gene match. The full variable domain, with the rest looked up from reference TRBV5-5 and TRBJ1-1, is DAGVTQSPTHLIKTRGQQVTLRCSPISGHKSVSWYQQVLGQGPQFIFQYYEKEERGRGNFPDRFSARQFPNYSSELNVNALLLGDSALYLCASSHATGGNTEAFFGQGTRLTVV.

CDR3: CASSLGQAGELFF. The CDR3 DNA is TGTGCCAGCAGCCTCGGTCAAGCCGGGGAGCTGTTTTTT. The chain joins TRBV11-3 to TRBJ2-2; D is unclear. Germline V gene lookup returns CDR1 SGHNT and CDR2 YENEEA. The CDR3 is made up of 13 amino acids. V was shortened by 5 bases and J by 6 bases, with 10 bases between the two germline ends.

This chain connects TRBV21-1 to TRBJ1-2; no DNA check was done on the table's D call, TRBD1. TRBV21-1 represents a pseudogene. This CDR3 is built from 18 residues. The CDR3, as DNA: TGTGCCAGCAGCAAAGAACGCGGAATTTGGACAGGGCATTATGGCTACACCTTC. Amino acids: CASSKERGIWTGHYGYTF.